The 24 T cell receptor beta chains given below trace back to one sample, sequenced in a study of siplizumab effects on memory and regulatory T cells. Repertoires were generated with immunoSEQ multiplex PCR, while TCRdb's copy carries only in-frame clones and drops some. The data contain more than 95,000 clones, roughly 94% of them singletons. The source material was non-Treg CD4+ T cells sorted from blood. These receptors all come from a human donor in good health.

The V gene is TRBV2, the J gene TRBJ2-3; TRBD1 or TRBD2 may be the D gene (5 bases each). This CDR3 spans 11 amino acids. Germline V gene sequence: CDR1 SNHLY, CDR2 FYNNEI. The V end lost 11 bases, the J end lost 4 bases, and 10 bases lay between the germline ends. CDR3 protein: CARGTADTQYF. The CDR3 nucleotides are TGTGCCCGAGGGACCGCAGATACGCAGTATTTT.

The chain carries TRBV5-4 and TRBJ2-5; 11 bases map to TRBD1. V was clipped by 5 bases and J by 4 bases; unmatched bases: 4. Germline loops: CDR1 SGHNT, CDR2 YYREEE (reference sequence). The CDR3 consists of 14 residues. This CDR3 is CASSRTGGGETQYF. CDR3 DNA sequence: TGTGCCAGCAGTCGGACAGGGGGCGGAGAGACCCAGTACTTC.

This chain connects TRBV6-5 to TRBJ2-5; the D is unclear. Germline loops: CDR1 MNHEY, CDR2 SVGAGI. Trimming cost V 5 bases and J 5 bases, with 6 bases left between them. This CDR3 is built from 11 residues. The CDR3: CASSRSETQYF. The CDR3 DNA sequence: TGTGCCAGCAGTCGGTCGGAGACCCAGTACTTC.

The J gene is TRBJ1-6, the V gene TRBV11-2, with D tentatively TRBD1 (6 bases). The CDR3 runs to 14 residues. Germline V gives CDR1 SGHAT, CDR2 FQNNGV. V shed 3 bases and J shed 7 bases, with 10 bases lying between them. CDR3 sequence (DNA): TGTGCCAGCAGCTTGGGACATAAGAATTCACCCCTCCACTTT. Its protein is CASSLGHKNSPLHF.

This clone was observed a handful of times. Other nucleotide sequences in the sample specify the same CDR3. This chain connects TRBV11-3 to TRBJ1-1; D unresolved. This CDR3 is 13 amino acids long. Germline CDR1 and CDR2: SGHNT and YENEEA. The V and J ends lost 3 bases and 1 base respectively, with 6 bases between them. The CDR3 DNA follows: TGTGCCAGCAGCTTTCAGGAGAACACTGAAGCTTTCTTT. It yields the protein CASSFQENTEAFF.

V and J are TRBV6-6 and TRBJ2-1, with unresolved D. V lost 4 bases and J 2 bases, leaving 12 bases between the germline ends. Germline-derived CDR1 and CDR2 are MNHNY and SVGAGI (reference sequence). The CDR3 totals 15 residues. For the CDR3, the DNA is TGTGCCAGCAGTTCCCGACTCGGAGCCTACAATGAGCAGTTCTTC. The encoded protein is CASSSRLGAYNEQFF.

The gene calls are TRBV6-1 and TRBJ2-7; no firm D call. CDR3 length equals 13 residues. Trimming pared 5 bases from V and 1 base from J, leaving 9 bases between. Germline CDR1 is MNHNS and CDR2 is SASEGT. The CDR3 region is CASSQQRSYEQYF. The CDR3 DNA follows: TGTGCCAGCAGTCAACAGCGATCCTACGAGCAGTACTTC.

V is TRBV18 and J is TRBJ1-6; no clear D. Trimming removed 2 bases from V and 4 bases from J, with 6 bases in between. The V gene's germline CDR1 is KGHSH and CDR2 LQKENI. This CDR3 region has 14 residues. CDR3 in amino acids: CASSPEAYNSPLHF. The DNA for the CDR3 is TGTGCCAGCTCACCAGAGGCGTATAATTCACCCCTCCACTTT.

V and J are TRBV6-5 and TRBJ2-2; D remains unclear. Trimming left V 6 bases short and J 0 bases short, with 8 bases between. Germline V gene data show CDR1 as MNHEY and CDR2 as SVGAGI. The CDR3 loop spans 14 amino acids. CDR3 protein: CASRVGANTGELFF. The CDR3 DNA reads TGTGCCAGCAGAGTTGGAGCGAACACCGGGGAGCTGTTTTTT.

This clone was seen a single time. J is TRBJ2-7 and V is TRBV19, with D perhaps matching TRBD1 (6 bases). Trimming took 3 bases from V and 4 from J, leaving 19 bases between them. The CDR3 is made up of 16 amino acids. Germline CDR1 and CDR2: LNHDA and SQIVND (reference sequence). The CDR3 region is CASSMASEPGAYEQYF. The CDR3 nucleotides are TGTGCCAGTAGTATGGCATCTGAGCCAGGGGCGTACGAGCAGTACTTC.

The chain uses TRBV29-1 and TRBJ1-4; 7 bases are shared with TRBD1. V was pared by 7 bases and J by 4 bases, with 6 bases of the junction left unmatched. The CDR3 is 13 amino acids. CDR1 SQVTM and CDR2 ANQGSEA come from the germline V gene. The CDR3 spells CSGTGAGNEKLFF. DNA of the CDR3: TGCAGCGGTACAGGGGCGGGTAATGAAAAACTGTTTTTT.

This chain uses TRBV6-1 with TRBJ1-5; perhaps TRBD1 as D (5 bases). CDR1 and CDR2 from the germline V gene are MNHNS and SASEGT. Trimming pared 4 bases from V and 5 bases from J, leaving 9 bases between. CDR3 length equals 13 residues. CDR3 coding DNA: TGTGCCAGCAGTGCCCAGGGCCATCAGCCCCAGCATTTT. This codes for CASSAQGHQPQHF.

This clone is a singleton in its sample. V gene TRBV21-1 combines with J gene TRBJ2-2; TRBD2 is taken as the D call from the table, unchecked against the DNA. TRBV21-1 constitutes a pseudogene. The CDR3 contains 15 residues. The CDR3 protein is CASKAGVRETGELFF. The CDR3 DNA reads as TGTGCCAGCAAGGCGGGGGTTCGAGAAACCGGGGAGCTGTTTTTT.

This chain joins TRBV18 and TRBJ1-2; TRBD1 might be the D (5 bases). The CDR3 sequence is 15 residues long. V was pared by 0 bases and J by 0 bases, with 8 bases between. Germline V gene data show CDR1 as KGHSH and CDR2 as LQKENI. The CDR3 loop is CASSPPGGTNYGYTF. The DNA of the CDR3 is TGTGCCAGCTCACCACCGGGGGGAACTAACTATGGCTACACCTTC.

The rearrangement uses TRBV7-2 and TRBJ2-3; D unresolved. V dropped 1 base and J dropped 6 bases, with 8 bases sitting between them. In germline, CDR1 is SGHTA, CDR2 FQGNSA. This CDR3 is built from 13 residues. CDR3 residues: CASSLGPPDTQYF. CDR3 nucleotide sequence: TGTGCCAGCAGCTTAGGCCCCCCGGATACGCAGTATTTT. Full variable domain (missing parts from reference TRBV7-2 and TRBJ2-3): GAGVSQSPSNKVTEKGKDVELRCDPISGHTALYWYRQSLGQGLEFLIYFQGNSAPDKSGLPSDRFSAERTGGSVSTLTIQRTQQEDSAVYLCASSLGPPDTQYFGPGTRLTVL.

This chain uses TRBV6-5 with TRBJ2-2; D gene uncertain. CDR3 size: 12 residues. V was shortened by 3 bases and J by 7 bases, with 6 bases between the two germline ends. Germline V gene data show CDR1 as MNHEY and CDR2 as SVGAGI. The DNA for the CDR3 is TGTGCCAGCAGTTATGTGGGCGGGGAGCTGTTTTTT. It specifies CASSYVGGELFF.

The rearrangement links TRBV7-9 to TRBJ2-5; D remains unclear. The CDR3 loop spans 15 amino acids. CDR1 and CDR2 (germline): SEHNR, FQNEAQ (reference sequence). Trimming shortened V by 5 bases and J by 4 bases, and 17 bases separated the two germline ends. In DNA, the CDR3 is TGTGCCAGCAGCCCTCACCCCCTCCGAGGAGAGACCCAGTACTTC. Protein product: CASSPHPLRGETQYF. Based on the CDR3 plus reference TRBV7-9 and TRBJ2-5, the full variable domain is DTGVSQNPRHKITKRGQNVTFRCDPISEHNRLYWYRQTLGQGPEFLTYFQNEAQLEKSRLLSDRFSAERPKGSFSTLEIQRTEQGDSAMYLCASSPHPLRGETQYFGPGTRLLVL.

The chain joins TRBV2 to TRBJ2-5; D unresolved. The ends were cut back, 4 bases at V and 1 base at J, with 7 bases in the middle. Germline lookup yields CDR1 SNHLY and CDR2 FYNNEI. CDR3 length: 13 residues. DNA for the CDR3: TGTGCCAGCAGTGGACAATCCCAAGAGACCCAGTACTTC. Translating it yields CASSGQSQETQYF.

The chain joins TRBV2 to TRBJ2-1; D may correspond to TRBD1 or TRBD2 (5 bases each). Germline V gene lookup returns CDR1 SNHLY and CDR2 FYNNEI. V was cut by 4 bases and J by 7 bases, with 8 bases left in between. CDR3 size: 12 residues. DNA for the CDR3: TGTGCCAGCAGTGGGGGGTTTAATGAGCAGTTCTTC. Protein product: CASSGGFNEQFF.

This clone was seen once. This chain joins TRBV11-1 and TRBJ1-4; D perhaps matches TRBD1 (5 bases). Germline V lookup: CDR1 SGHAT, CDR2 FQDESV (reference sequence). Between the trimmed V and J ends, which lost 5 bases and 0 bases, there was a span of 13 bases. The CDR3 is 16 residues long. CDR3 in DNA: TGTGCCAGCAGCGCCCGACAGTTTGCAACTAATGAAAAACTGTTTTTT. It specifies CASSARQFATNEKLFF.

The chain recombines TRBV11-2 with TRBJ1-1, with 10 bases identical to TRBD1. This CDR3 is 16 amino acids long. The germline V gene encodes CDR1 SGHAT and CDR2 FQNNGV. The J segment lost 1 base and the V segment lost 4 bases, leaving 6 bases of the junction unmatched. The CDR3 DNA reads as TGTGCCAGCAGCTACGGACAGGGGGGTAGGAACACTGAAGCTTTCTTT. It translates to CASSYGQGGRNTEAFF. Full variable domain (remainder filled in from reference TRBV11-2 and TRBJ1-1): EAGVAQSPRYKIIEKRQSVAFWCNPISGHATLYWYQQILGQGPKLLIQFQNNGVVDDSQLPKDRFSAERLKGVDSTLKIQPAKLEDSAVYLCASSYGQGGRNTEAFFGQGTRLTVV.

This sequence joins TRBV10-3 and TRBJ2-7; D is unclear. V dropped 11 bases and J dropped 6 bases, with 17 bases sitting between them. The CDR3 runs 12 residues. The germline CDR1 and CDR2 sequences are ENHRY and SYGVKD. CDR3 loop: CAASRPGPEQYF. CDR3 coding DNA: TGTGCCGCAAGTAGACCCGGTCCCGAGCAGTACTTC.

The V call is TRBV6-5, the J call TRBJ2-7, with 7 nucleotides matching TRBD2. CDR3 length: 13 amino acids. CDR1 and CDR2 (germline): MNHEY, SVGAGI. V shed 4 bases, J shed 4 bases, and the junction held 4 bases outside the gene matches. The CDR3 nucleotides are TGTGCCAGCAGTTCCAGCGGGAAGTACGAGCAGTACTTC. Translation gives CASSSSGKYEQYF.

The V gene is TRBV27, the J gene TRBJ2-5; D might be TRBD2 (6 bases). V was cut by 5 bases and J by 4 bases, with 14 bases left in between. Per the germline V gene, CDR1 is MNHEY and CDR2 is SMNVEV (reference sequence). This CDR3 has 14 residues. CDR3 region: CASSPLLGGETQYF. The CDR3 DNA sequence: TGTGCCAGCAGTCCATTGTTGGGGGGAGAGACCCAGTACTTC.